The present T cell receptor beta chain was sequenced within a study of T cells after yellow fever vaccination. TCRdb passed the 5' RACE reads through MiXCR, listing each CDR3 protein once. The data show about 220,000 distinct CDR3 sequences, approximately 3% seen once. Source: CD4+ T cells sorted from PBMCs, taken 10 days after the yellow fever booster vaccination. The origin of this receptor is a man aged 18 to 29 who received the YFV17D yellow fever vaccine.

The CDR3 spells CASSQKDGTVIIGNTIYF. CDR3 coding DNA: TGTGCCAGCAGCCAAAAAGACGGGACAGTGATCATTGGAAACACCATATATTTT. The gene calls are TRBV4-2 and TRBJ1-3; 7 bases are shared with TRBD1. J gave up 3 bases and V 2 bases, and 13 bases lay outside the gene matches. The CDR3 is made up of 18 amino acids. CDR1 is LGHNA and CDR2 is YNFKEQ in the germline V gene.